Detailed here is one T cell receptor beta chain. This clone was counted many times. There is no known antigen for this receptor. The input lacks base qualities; no much larger clone sits a single base away. The immunoSEQ Assay was the method used to sequence TCRbeta CDR3 regions. After extraction, genomic DNA underwent amplification by bias-controlled multiplex PCR, followed by high-throughput sequencing. The authors' pipeline ran thus. To quantify the absolute abundance of every unique TCRbeta CDR3 region, sequences were collapsed and filtered. T cell fraction was estimated by normalizing TCRbeta template counts to usable DNA, which was measured by amplifying reference genes present in all nucleated cells. Repertoire TCRs were annotated as SARS-CoV-2-specific by exact matching of V gene, CDR3 amino acid sequence and J gene to a known reactive TCR set. MIRA supplied the reference SARS-CoV-2 TCR set, which was filtered for enrichment in COVID-19-positive ImmuneCODE repertoires so that public or cross-reactive TCRs were removed. Drawing on the MIRA antigens, annotated TCRs were analysed further at the level of specific ORF or position within ORF. Depth was the summed frequency of annotated unique rearrangements, while breadth was defined as annotated unique rearrangements over total unique productive rearrangements. Two-sided Wilcoxon rank-sum tests were used to compare TCR breadth between groups. The clones in this table, taken by TCRdb from immuneACCESS, are in-frame only. Not every clone is retained; where verified, under half of the shortfall comes from an unresolved V gene, and the cause of the rest is unknown. The DNA was the basis for D and trimming; V, J and clone size are from that table. The sample yields roughly 380,000 clones; roughly 81% were counted once. The biggest ten clones account for about 3.3% of the sample.

The entry originates in a study of Ad26.COV2.S vaccination and SARS-CoV-2 variants (dated by TCRdb to the early 2020s). Describing the broader study: Vaccine-arm donors came from COV1001, a multicentre, randomized, double-blind, placebo-controlled phase I-IIa trial of Ad26.COV2.S in healthy adults. Sequencing of the TCRbeta repertoire served to evaluate the specificity and breadth of SARS-CoV-2-reactive T cell receptors following Ad26.COV2.S vaccination. Trial participants were randomized into five groups of five, in which low-dose or high-dose Ad26.COV2.S was given once or twice, or placebo was given on both occasions. Investigators remained blinded to trial group allocation during experiments and outcome assessment. Dosing of Ad26.COV2.S was intramuscular, at either 5x10^10 or 1x10^11 viral particles, delivered as one shot or as two shots spaced 56 days apart. The TCR-sequenced set comprised approximately 30 samples: some 19 Ad26.COV2.S vaccine recipients, 5 placebo recipients and 8 SARS-CoV-2 convalescent individuals. General conclusions and limits of the study: Vaccine and placebo recipients had comparable non-spike TCR breadth, which fits with the vaccine containing only spike. Compared with placebo recipients, Ad26.COV2.S recipients showed higher spike-specific TCR breadth (P = 0.0014). After vaccination, substantial breadth of spike-specific CD8+ and CD4+ T cell responses was reported. The authors noted that the TCR breadth and depth analyses may have underestimated total T cell responses. The study was not powered for comparison of responses between vaccine doses or regimens.

The meaning of the sample's treatment or condition label: some 20 received Ad26.COV2.S at low or high dose, single or two shots; 5 received placebo; per-sample allocation not given. Repertoires of vaccine and placebo recipients were sequenced from samples collected on day 63 after the first injection. In Cohort 1b, roughly 25 adults aged 18-55 years were enrolled at a single site in Boston, USA, between 29 July and 7 August 2020. Ad26.COV2.S was a replication-incompetent adenovirus type 26 vector that expressed a prefusion-stabilized SARS-CoV-2 spike protein derived from the original Wuhan strain. CDR1 and CDR2, looked up from the germline V gene (reference sequence), are PRHDT and FYEKMQ. The CDR3 runs 14 residues from the cysteine to the phenylalanine. Only CDR3 DNA remains: 42 bases, in frame from the first base. Relative to germline, V is 1 base shorter and J is 3 bases shorter, with 10 bases between their ends.

The TCR comes from a person aged 18-60 years who received the Ad26.COV2.S COVID-19 vaccine or a placebo. The sequence links TRBV13 to TRBJ2-7, and TRBD1 may be the D gene, going by 6 matching bases. This specimen consisted of peripheral blood, obtained in a trial of Ad26.COV2.S vaccine versus placebo. The DNA sequence is TGTGCCAGCAGCTTAGTTCTGGACAGCTACGAGCAGTACTTC. It encodes CASSLVLDSYEQYF.